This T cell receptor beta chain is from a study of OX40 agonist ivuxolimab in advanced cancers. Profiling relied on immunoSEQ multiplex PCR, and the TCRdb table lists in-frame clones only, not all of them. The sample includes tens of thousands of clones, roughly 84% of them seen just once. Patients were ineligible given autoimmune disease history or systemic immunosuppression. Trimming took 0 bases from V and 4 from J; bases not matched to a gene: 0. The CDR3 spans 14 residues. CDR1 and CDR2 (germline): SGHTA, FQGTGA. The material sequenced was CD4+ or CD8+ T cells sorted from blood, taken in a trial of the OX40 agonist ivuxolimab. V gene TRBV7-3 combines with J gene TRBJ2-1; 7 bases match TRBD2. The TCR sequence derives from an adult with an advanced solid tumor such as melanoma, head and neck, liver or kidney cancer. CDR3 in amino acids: CASSLTSGYNEQFF. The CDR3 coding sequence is TGTGCCAGCAGCTTAACTAGCGGGTACAATGAGCAGTTCTTC.